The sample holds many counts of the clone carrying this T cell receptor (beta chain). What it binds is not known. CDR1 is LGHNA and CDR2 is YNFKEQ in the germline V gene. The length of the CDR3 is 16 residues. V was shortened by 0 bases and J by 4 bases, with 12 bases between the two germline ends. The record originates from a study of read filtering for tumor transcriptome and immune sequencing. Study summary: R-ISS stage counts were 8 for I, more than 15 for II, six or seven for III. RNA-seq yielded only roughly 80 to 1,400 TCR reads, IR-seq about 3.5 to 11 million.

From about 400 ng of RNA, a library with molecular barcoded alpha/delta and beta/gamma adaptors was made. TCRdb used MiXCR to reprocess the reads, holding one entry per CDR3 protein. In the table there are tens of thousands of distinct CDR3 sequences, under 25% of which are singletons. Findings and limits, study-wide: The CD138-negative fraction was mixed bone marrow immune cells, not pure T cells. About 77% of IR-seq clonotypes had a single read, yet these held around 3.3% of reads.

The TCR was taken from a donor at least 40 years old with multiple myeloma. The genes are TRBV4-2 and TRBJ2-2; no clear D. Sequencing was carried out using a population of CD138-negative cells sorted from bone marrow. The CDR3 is CASSQEWDLSTGELFF. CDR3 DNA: TGTGCCAGCAGCCAAGAGTGGGATCTTTCCACCGGGGAGCTGTTTTTT.